Sequencing of this TCR beta chain was carried out in a study of blood T cell repertoires in COVID-19. Study-wide background: The United States, Italy and Spain were the sources of the acute and convalescent COVID-19 samples. T cells, B-cell-depleted T cells, or PBMCs provided the cDNA or gDNA that served as material.

Per the original data handling: For nucleated cells, counts were estimated from reference gene primer amplification. Profiled with immunoSEQ multiplex PCR; TCRdb holds only in-frame clones, not every one. V, J and clone size derive from that table, while D and trimming were established from the DNA sequence. The sample lists around 97,000 clones, about 87% seen once, with approximately 20% in the top ten. Germline CDR1 reads MNHEY; CDR2 reads SVGAGI. This CDR3 region has 14 residues. Trimming removed 6 bases at V and 4 bases at J, with 15 bases between. This clonotype was sampled from a human donor in a cohort sampled during active COVID-19. The chain recombines TRBV6-5 with TRBJ1-2; D might be TRBD1 (6 bases). The sample taken for sequencing was peripheral blood. The CDR3 DNA is TGTGCCAGCAGAACTGACGGACAGATCTATGGCTACACCTTC. As protein: CASRTDGQIYGYTF.